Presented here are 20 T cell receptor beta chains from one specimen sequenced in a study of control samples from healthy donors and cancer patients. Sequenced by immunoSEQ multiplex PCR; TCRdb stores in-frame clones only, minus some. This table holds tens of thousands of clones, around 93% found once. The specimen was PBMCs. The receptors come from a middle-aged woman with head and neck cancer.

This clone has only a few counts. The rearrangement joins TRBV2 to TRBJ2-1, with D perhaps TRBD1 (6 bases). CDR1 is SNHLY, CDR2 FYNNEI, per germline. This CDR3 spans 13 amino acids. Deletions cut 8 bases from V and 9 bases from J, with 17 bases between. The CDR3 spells CASAGVSNGEQFF. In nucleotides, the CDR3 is TGTGCCAGCGCAGGGGTTTCGAATGGTGAGCAGTTCTTC.

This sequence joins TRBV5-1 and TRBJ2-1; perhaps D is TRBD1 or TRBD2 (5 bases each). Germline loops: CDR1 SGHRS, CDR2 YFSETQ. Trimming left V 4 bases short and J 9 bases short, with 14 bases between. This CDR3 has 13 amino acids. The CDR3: CASSRRGAGEQFF. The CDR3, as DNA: TGCGCCAGCAGCCGCCGTGGGGCGGGTGAGCAGTTCTTC.

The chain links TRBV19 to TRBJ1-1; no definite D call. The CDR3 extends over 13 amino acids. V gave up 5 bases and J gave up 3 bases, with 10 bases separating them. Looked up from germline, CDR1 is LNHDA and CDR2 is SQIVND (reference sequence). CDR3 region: CASSANRYTEAFF. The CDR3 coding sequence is TGTGCCAGTAGTGCGAACCGGTACACTGAAGCTTTCTTT.

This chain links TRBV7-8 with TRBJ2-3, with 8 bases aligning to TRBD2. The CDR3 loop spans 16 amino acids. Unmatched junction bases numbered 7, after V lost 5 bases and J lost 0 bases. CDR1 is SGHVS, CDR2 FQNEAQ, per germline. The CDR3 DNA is TGTGCCAGCAGCCGGGAGGGACGACTTAGCACAGATACGCAGTATTTT. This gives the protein CASSREGRLSTDTQYF.

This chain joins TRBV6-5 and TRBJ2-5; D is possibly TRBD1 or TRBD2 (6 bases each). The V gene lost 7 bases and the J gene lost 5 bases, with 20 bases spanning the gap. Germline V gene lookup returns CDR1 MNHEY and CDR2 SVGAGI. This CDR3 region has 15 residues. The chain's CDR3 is CASKILPGAGETQYF. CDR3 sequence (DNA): TGTGCCAGCAAAATTCTCCCAGGGGCGGGGGAGACCCAGTACTTC.

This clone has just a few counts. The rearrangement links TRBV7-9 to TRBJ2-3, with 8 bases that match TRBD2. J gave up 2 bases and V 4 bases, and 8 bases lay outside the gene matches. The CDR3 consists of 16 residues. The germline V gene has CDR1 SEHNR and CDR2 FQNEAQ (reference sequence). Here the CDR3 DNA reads TGTGCCAGCAGCTCTGGCGGGGGGCCGAACACAGATACGCAGTATTTT. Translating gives CASSSGGGPNTDTQYF.

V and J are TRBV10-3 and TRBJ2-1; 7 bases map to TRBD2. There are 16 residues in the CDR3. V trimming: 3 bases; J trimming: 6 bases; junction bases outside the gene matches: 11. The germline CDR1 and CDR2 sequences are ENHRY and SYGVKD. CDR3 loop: CAISDLVGGKGNEQFF. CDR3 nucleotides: TGTGCCATCAGTGACCTCGTGGGAGGGAAGGGCAATGAGCAGTTCTTC.

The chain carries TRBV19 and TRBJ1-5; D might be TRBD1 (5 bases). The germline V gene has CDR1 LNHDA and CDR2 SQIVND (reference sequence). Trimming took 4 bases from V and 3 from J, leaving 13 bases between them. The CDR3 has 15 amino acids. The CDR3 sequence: CASSTPGTYNQPQHF. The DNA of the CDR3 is TGTGCCAGTAGTACCCCTGGGACTTACAATCAGCCCCAGCATTTT.

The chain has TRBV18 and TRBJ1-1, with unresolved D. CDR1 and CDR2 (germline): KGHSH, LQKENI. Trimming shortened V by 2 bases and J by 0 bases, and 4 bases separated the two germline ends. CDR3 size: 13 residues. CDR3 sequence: CASSPGMNTEAFF. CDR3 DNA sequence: TGTGCCAGCTCACCAGGGATGAACACTGAAGCTTTCTTT.

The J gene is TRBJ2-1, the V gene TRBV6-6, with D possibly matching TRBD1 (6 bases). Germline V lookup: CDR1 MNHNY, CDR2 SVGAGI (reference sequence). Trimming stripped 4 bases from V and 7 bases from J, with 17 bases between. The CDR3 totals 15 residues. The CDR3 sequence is CASSSPGHRANEQFF. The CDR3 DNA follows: TGTGCCAGCAGTTCCCCCGGTCACAGGGCGAATGAGCAGTTCTTC.

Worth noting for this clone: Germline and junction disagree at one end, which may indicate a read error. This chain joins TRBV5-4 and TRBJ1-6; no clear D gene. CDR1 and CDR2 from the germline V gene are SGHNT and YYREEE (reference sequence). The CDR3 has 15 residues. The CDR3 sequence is CASSPGGSYNSLLHF. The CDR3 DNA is TGTGCCAGCAGCCCCGGAGGATCCTATAATTCACTCCTCCACTTT.

The CDR3 loop reads CASSQPQDQQFF. DNA for the CDR3: TGTGCCAGCTCACAGCCGCAGGACCAGCAGTTCTTC. This sequence joins TRBV18 and TRBJ2-1, with unresolved D. Per germline, CDR1 KGHSH and CDR2 LQKENI. CDR3 length: 12 amino acids. V was clipped by 4 bases and J by 11 bases, with 12 bases between them.

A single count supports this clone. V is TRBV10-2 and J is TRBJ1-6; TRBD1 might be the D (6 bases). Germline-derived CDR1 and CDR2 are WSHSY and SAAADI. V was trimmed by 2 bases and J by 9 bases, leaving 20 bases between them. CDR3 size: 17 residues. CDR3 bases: TGCGCCAGCAGTGAGAGCCCTCCCTGGACAGTCAGTTCACCCCTCCACTTT. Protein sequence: CASSESPPWTVSSPLHF.

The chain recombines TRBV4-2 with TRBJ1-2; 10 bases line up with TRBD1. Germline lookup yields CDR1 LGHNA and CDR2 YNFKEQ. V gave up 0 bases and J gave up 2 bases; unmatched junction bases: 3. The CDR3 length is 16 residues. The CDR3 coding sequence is TGTGCCAGCAGCCAAGATGGGACAGGGGAAAACTATGGCTACACCTTC. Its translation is CASSQDGTGENYGYTF.

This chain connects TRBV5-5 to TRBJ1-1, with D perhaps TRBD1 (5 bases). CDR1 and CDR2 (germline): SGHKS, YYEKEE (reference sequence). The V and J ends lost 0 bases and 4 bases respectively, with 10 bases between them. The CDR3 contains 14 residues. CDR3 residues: CASSLGGAVTEAFF. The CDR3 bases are TGTGCCAGCAGCTTGGGAGGGGCGGTCACTGAAGCTTTCTTT. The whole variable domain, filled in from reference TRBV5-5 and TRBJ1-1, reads DAGVTQSPTHLIKTRGQQVTLRCSPISGHKSVSWYQQVLGQGPQFIFQYYEKEERGRGNFPDRFSARQFPNYSSELNVNALLLGDSALYLCASSLGGAVTEAFFGQGTRLTVV.

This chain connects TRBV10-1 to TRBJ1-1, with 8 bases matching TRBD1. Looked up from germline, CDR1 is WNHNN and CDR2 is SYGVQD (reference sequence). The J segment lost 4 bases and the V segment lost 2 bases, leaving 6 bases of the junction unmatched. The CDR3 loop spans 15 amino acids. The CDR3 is CASSERGQVGTEAFF. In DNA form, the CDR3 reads TGCGCCAGCAGTGAGAGGGGACAGGTCGGCACTGAAGCTTTCTTT.

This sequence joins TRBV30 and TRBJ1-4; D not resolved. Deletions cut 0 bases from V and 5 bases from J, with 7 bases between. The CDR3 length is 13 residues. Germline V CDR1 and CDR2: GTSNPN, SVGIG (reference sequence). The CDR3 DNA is TGTGCCTGGAGTGTAGTAGGGAATGAAAAACTGTTTTTT. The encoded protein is CAWSVVGNEKLFF.

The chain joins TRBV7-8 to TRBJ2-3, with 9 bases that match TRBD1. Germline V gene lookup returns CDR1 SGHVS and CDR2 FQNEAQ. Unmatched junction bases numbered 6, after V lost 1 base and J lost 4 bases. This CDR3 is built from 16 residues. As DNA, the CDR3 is TGTGCCAGCAGCTTAGGAGGGACAGGGTCGGCAGATACGCAGTATTTT. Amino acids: CASSLGGTGSADTQYF.

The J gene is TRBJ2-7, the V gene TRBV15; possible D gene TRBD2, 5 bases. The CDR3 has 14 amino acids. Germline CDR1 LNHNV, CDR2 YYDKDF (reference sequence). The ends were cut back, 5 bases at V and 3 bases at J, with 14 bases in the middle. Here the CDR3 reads CATSLGRLSYEQYF. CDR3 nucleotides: TGTGCCACCAGCTTGGGTAGACTAAGCTACGAGCAGTACTTC. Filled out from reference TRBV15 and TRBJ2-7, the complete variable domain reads DAMVIQNPRYQVTQFGKPVTLSCSQTLNHNVMYWYQQKSSQAPKLLFHYYDKDFNNEADTPDNFQSRRPNTSFCFLDIRSPGLGDTAMYLCATSLGRLSYEQYFGPGTRLTVT.

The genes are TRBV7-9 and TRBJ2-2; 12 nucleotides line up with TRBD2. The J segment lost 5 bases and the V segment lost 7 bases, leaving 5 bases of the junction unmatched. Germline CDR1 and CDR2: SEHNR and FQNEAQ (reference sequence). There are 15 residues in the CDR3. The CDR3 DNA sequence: TGTGCCAGCACCCCTACTAGCGGGAGGACCGGGGAGCTGTTTTTT. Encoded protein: CASTPTSGRTGELFF.